The present T cell receptor (beta chain) was sequenced within a study of technical replicates of blood from several donors. Data came from immunoSEQ multiplex PCR; TCRdb stores just in-frame clones and leaves some out. The table includes 90,000 or so clones, just under 95% detected once. Germline-derived CDR1 and CDR2 are MNHEY and SMNVEV (reference sequence). V lost 5 bases to trimming and J lost 1 base, with 8 bases between them. The CDR3 is 13 residues long. The rearrangement uses TRBV27 and TRBJ1-1; no clear D gene. This clonotype was obtained from a human donor in good health. Sequenced sample: T cells isolated from PBMCs. Written as DNA, the CDR3 is TGTGCCAGCAGTCTCCAGTGGAACACTGAAGCTTTCTTT. Encoded protein: CASSLQWNTEAFF.